This T cell receptor (beta chain) was sequenced for a study of blood T cell repertoires in COVID-19. Across the study: Samples came from the United States, Italy and Spain, spanning acute and convalescent COVID-19. T cells, B-cell-depleted T cells, or PBMCs supplied cDNA or gDNA.

Per the study methods: Amplifying reference gene primers gave estimates of nucleated cell counts. Sequencing used immunoSEQ multiplex PCR; TCRdb keeps in-frame clones, though not all of them. Clonal size and the V and J genes are those of that table, whereas D and trimming came from the DNA. The table has around 78,000 clones, approximately 86% seen once. Germline-derived CDR1 and CDR2 are SGHRS and YFSETQ. V lost 0 bases, J lost 4 bases, and 4 bases stayed unmatched. This CDR3 contains 15 residues. The chain couples TRBV5-1 to TRBJ1-1, with 9 nucleotides matching TRBD1. The origin of this receptor is a woman in her sixties with acute or convalescent COVID-19. Sequencing was done on a sample of peripheral blood. The chain's CDR3 is CASSLDGQGSTEAFF. The DNA of the CDR3 is TGCGCCAGCAGCTTGGATGGACAGGGGAGCACTGAAGCTTTCTTT.